Listed below are T cell receptor beta chains from one sample, sequenced in a study of cytomegalovirus exposure and HLA in healthy donors. Generated by immunoSEQ multiplex PCR, the TCRdb table keeps only in-frame clones and is missing some. The repertoire has a few hundred thousand clones, around 83% of them found once; the top ten carry about a tenth. The material sequenced was PBMCs. Source of these receptors: a woman in her forties or fifties in good health and CMV-seropositive. The CDR3 runs from the conserved cysteine through the conserved F or W. The D gene is left open where the match is weak. Rows may omit the clone size; those that give it use once, few, many or a size class.

V	D	size	J	DNA	CDR3
TRBV6-5	NA	NA	TRBJ1-1	TGTGCCAGCAGCCCCAGGGAAGTAGGCACTGAAGCTTTCTTT	CASSPREVGTEAFF
TRBV5-6	NA	NA	TRBJ2-6	TGTGCCAGCAGCCAGAGACAAGGATCCTCTGGGGCCAACGTCCTGACTTTC	CASSQRQGSSGANVLTF
TRBV4-1	TRBD2	NA	TRBJ2-1	TGCGCCAGCAGCCAAGGGGCCGGCGGGGGGGCCTACAATGAGCAGTTCTTC	CASSQGAGGGAYNEQFF
TRBV10-3	TRBD1	few	TRBJ1-6	TGTGCCATCAGGCCGGGACAGGGGGGGGGATCACCCCTCCACTTT	CAIRPGQGGGSPLHF
TRBV29-1	TRBD1	NA	TRBJ1-2	TGCAGCGTAGACAGGGAAGGAGTCTATGGCTACACCTTC	CSVDREGVYGYTF
TRBV5-6	NA	NA	TRBJ2-7	TGTGCCAGCAGCTTGGTTGGGGGCCAGTACGAGCAGTACTTC	CASSLVGGQYEQYF
TRBV2	NA	NA	TRBJ1-1	TGTGCCAGCATGAAAAACGAGCGTCTCACTGAAGCTTTCTTT	CASMKNERLTEAFF
TRBV6-5	TRBD2	once	TRBJ2-1	TGTGCCAGCAGCCGCGGGGGGGCGTCAGATGAGCAGTTCTTC	CASSRGGASDEQFF
TRBV6-6	TRBD1	NA	TRBJ1-1	TGTGCCAGCAGTCCAGTGAGGGGGCCTGAAGCTTTCTTT	CASSPVRGPEAFF
TRBV6-5	NA	NA	TRBJ2-2	TGTGCCAGCAGGCGTTACACCGGGGAGCTGTTTTTT	CASRRYTGELFF
TRBV19	NA	NA	TRBJ1-2	TGTGCCAGTAGCAAGAACCCGGGGGACTATGGCTACACCTTC	CASSKNPGDYGYTF
TRBV19	TRBD1	NA	TRBJ2-5	TGTGCCAGTAGTCCCCGGACAGGGCAATCGGAGACCCAGTACTTC	CASSPRTGQSETQYF
TRBV7-3	NA	NA	TRBJ1-2	TGTGCCAGCAGCTTAAGTGTCCGCTATGGCTACACCTTC	CASSLSVRYGYTF
TRBV4-1	TRBD2	NA	TRBJ2-5	TGCGCCAGCAGCCTTCCGACTAGCGGGGCTAGGGAGACCCAGTACTTC	CASSLPTSGARETQYF
TRBV6-6	NA	once	TRBJ2-7	TGTGCCAGCAGTTACGGGTTGGCGGATTACGAGCAGTACTTC	CASSYGLADYEQYF
TRBV7-9	TRBD1	NA	TRBJ1-4	TGTGCCAGCAGCTTAGGAGGAGGGGGCAATGAAAAACTGTTTTTT	CASSLGGGGNEKLFF
TRBV4-1	NA	NA	TRBJ2-2	TGCGCCAGCGGACACAAGAACACCGGGGAGCTGTTTTTT	CASGHKNTGELFF
TRBV7-6	NA	NA	TRBJ1-6	TGTGCCAGCAGCTTAGGGGGCCATTCACCCCTCCACTTT	CASSLGGHSPLHF
TRBV5-1	TRBD1	NA	TRBJ1-1	TGCGCCAGCAGCTGGACAGGGGGAGTCTGGACTGAAGCTTTCTTT	CASSWTGGVWTEAFF
TRBV28	NA	NA	TRBJ1-2	TGTGCCTTTGGGAGGGCGGCGGATGGCTACACCTTC	CAFGRAADGYTF
TRBV28	NA	NA	TRBJ1-5	TGTGCCAGCAGCCTAGGACTGCTATATGGCAATCAGCCCCAGCATTTT	CASSLGLLYGNQPQHF
TRBV7-9	NA	once	TRBJ1-1	TGTGCCAGCAGCCCCCAGACCGGGACAAAGAACACTGAAGCTTTCTTT	CASSPQTGTKNTEAFF
TRBV6-6	TRBD1	NA	TRBJ2-7	TGTGCCAGCAGTTACGGGGCAGGGGGCTCCTGCGAGCAGTACTTC	CASSYGAGGSCEQYF
TRBV30	NA	NA	TRBJ1-1	TGTGCCTGGAGTTTTTCTCAAGCGAAAGCTTTCTTT	CAWSFSQAKAFF
TRBV6-4	NA	few	TRBJ2-1	TGTGCCAGCAGTGACTCGGAGGGGGGGGGACACAATGAGCAGTTCTTC	CASSDSEGGGHNEQFF
TRBV11-3	TRBD1	NA	TRBJ2-1	TGTGCCAGCAGCTTGACCGGGACAGCGTACAATGAGCAGTTCTTC	CASSLTGTAYNEQFF
TRBV28	NA	NA	TRBJ1-4	TGTGCCAGCACCGCTAATGAAAAACTGTTTTTT	CASTANEKLFF
TRBV9	NA	NA	TRBJ2-3	TGTGCCAGCAGCGAAGAGTGGGAGTCAGATACGCAGTATTTT	CASSEEWESDTQYF
TRBV2	TRBD1	NA	TRBJ2-1	TGTGCCAGCAGTGAAGGACCCTGGGACAGCAGACAGAATGAGCAGTTCTTC	CASSEGPWDSRQNEQFF
TRBV4-1	NA	NA	TRBJ1-6	TGCGCCAGCAGCCAAGTTGGGCGGGGATTGGGTTCACCCCTCCACTTT	CASSQVGRGLGSPLHF
TRBV5-1	NA	NA	TRBJ1-2	TGCGCCAGCAGCATCACGGCAGGGTCGGTCTATGGCTACACCTTC	CASSITAGSVYGYTF
TRBV30	NA	NA	TRBJ1-1	TGTGCCTGGGGCCGGGGGAAGGGAGGTTGGGCCTTCTTT	CAWGRGKGGWAFF
TRBV6-1	NA	NA	TRBJ1-1	TGTGCCAGCAGTCAAACAGGGACCCCTAATGAAGCTTTCTTT	CASSQTGTPNEAFF
TRBV18	NA	few	TRBJ2-2	TGTGCCAGCTCCCCAAATCACAGCACCGGGGAGCTGTTTTTT	CASSPNHSTGELFF
TRBV19	NA	NA	TRBJ1-2	TGTGCCAGTAGTATGTCCCTAATCAACTATGGCTACACCTTC	CASSMSLINYGYTF
TRBV7-8	TRBD1	NA	TRBJ1-5	TGTGCCAGCAGCCGAGAATCCGGGACAGGGAATCAGCCCCAGCATTTT	CASSRESGTGNQPQHF
TRBV5-5	NA	few	TRBJ2-3	TGTGCCAGCAGCTTGCAGTCTAGCACAGATACGCAGTATTTT	CASSLQSSTDTQYF
TRBV2	NA	NA	TRBJ1-2	TGTGCCAGCGGAGAGGAGTGGGTGAGCGGCTACACCTTC	CASGEEWVSGYTF
TRBV29-1	TRBD1	NA	TRBJ2-7	TGCAGCGTTTCCGGACAGGGTTTACACGAGCAGTACTTC	CSVSGQGLHEQYF
TRBV11-1	TRBD1	few	TRBJ1-1	TGTGCCAGCAGCTCGGGACAGGGGACTCAAGCTTTCTTT	CASSSGQGTQAFF
TRBV7-9	NA	NA	TRBJ1-4	TGTGCCAGCAGCTCCAATGAATGGGGGCGAACTAATGAAAAACTGTTTTTT	CASSSNEWGRTNEKLFF
TRBV30	NA	NA	TRBJ1-5	TGTGCCTGGAGCAAAGGGGGGGGCCCTAATCAGCCCCAGCATTTT	CAWSKGGGPNQPQHF
TRBV19	TRBD2	NA	TRBJ2-2	TGTGCCAGTAGTATTTTAGCGGGGGGGCCCGGGGAGCTGTTTTTT	CASSILAGGPGELFF
TRBV5-6	TRBD1	few	TRBJ1-2	TGTGCCAGCAGCTTGAAGGGGGCAGGGCGGTATGGCTACACCTTC	CASSLKGAGRYGYTF
TRBV5-4	TRBD2	NA	TRBJ2-1	TGTGCCAGCAGCATTCGACTAGCGGGGGTGGGGACAACAACGGGTGAGCAGTTCTTC	CASSIRLAGVGTTTGEQFF
TRBV5-1	NA	NA	TRBJ1-1	TGCGCCAGCAGCTCGGGACAAATGAACACTGAAGCTTTCTTT	CASSSGQMNTEAFF
TRBV27	TRBD2	NA	TRBJ2-1	TGTGCCAGCACTTCCCGGGGACTAGCTTACAATGAGCAGTTCTTC	CASTSRGLAYNEQFF
TRBV25-1	NA	NA	TRBJ1-6	TGTGCCAGCAGTGATGCCAGGGGCTATAATTCACCCCTCCACTTT	CASSDARGYNSPLHF
TRBV25-1	NA	NA	TRBJ1-1	TGTGCCAGCAGTGAGAGAGGCGGGGGCGCTCCTGAAGCTTTCTTT	CASSERGGGAPEAFF
TRBV5-1	NA	NA	TRBJ1-5	TGCGCCAGCAGCTTGGGTGACGGGTTAGAGCAGCCCCAGCATTTT	CASSLGDGLEQPQHF
TRBV9	NA	few	TRBJ2-3	TGTGCCAGCAGCGTAGTTGGTGGACTGAGCACAGATACGCAGTATTTT	CASSVVGGLSTDTQYF
TRBV30	TRBD1	NA	TRBJ1-5	TGTGCCTGGAGTCGGGGACAGGGGAATGAGCCCCAGCATTTT	CAWSRGQGNEPQHF
TRBV6-1	NA	NA	TRBJ1-3	TGTGCCAGCACCTCGGGGATCTCTGGAAACACCATATATTTT	CASTSGISGNTIYF
TRBV2	NA	NA	TRBJ1-2	TGTGCCAGCAGTGAAGCCTCCGGGACACTCTATGGCTACACCTTC	CASSEASGTLYGYTF